This TCR beta chain was sequenced for a study of T cells in Graves' hyperthyroidism and ophthalmopathy. In the study overall: At initial diagnosis, before any treatment had begun, peripheral blood was obtained.

TCR beta CDR3 regions were amplified from RNA transcripts. The primer set for the first-round RT-PCR of the TCR CDR3 was HTBI. TCRdb ran MiXCR on the multiplex PCR reads and lists one entry per CDR3 protein. Of 350,000 to 400,000 distinct CDR3 sequences in the sample, about a fifth were seen once. Hyperthyroidism, newly diagnosed and lasting under 2 months, affected patients aged 18 to 65. PBMCs stemmed from over 7.5 ml fresh peripheral blood. Broader study findings: The model forecast ophthalmopathy, anticipating it by a median about six months before onset.

Germline CDR1 is KGHSH and CDR2 is LQKENI. This CDR3 comprises 13 residues. Deletions cut 2 bases from V and 3 bases from J, with 7 bases between. This clonotype was seen at least ten times. Its matching antigen is unknown. This clonotype originated in a young woman with Graves' hyperthyroidism. Sequenced material: blood. This sequence joins TRBV18 and TRBJ1-1; D unresolved. This chain's CDR3 is CASSPERYTEAFF. The CDR3, as DNA: TGTGCCAGCTCACCAGAACGGTACACTGAAGCTTTCTTT. Filled out from reference TRBV18 and TRBJ1-1, the complete variable domain reads NAGVMQNPRHLVRRRGQEARLRCSPMKGHSHVYWYRQLPEEGLKFMVYLQKENIIDESGMPKERFSAEFPKEGPSILRIQQVVRGDSAAYFCASSPERYTEAFFGQGTRLTVV.